These 9 T cell receptor beta chains share one sample of origin, sequenced in a study of T cells in Graves' hyperthyroidism and ophthalmopathy. Amplification of TCR beta CDR3 regions was performed using RNA transcripts as template. The primer set for the first-round RT-PCR of the TCR CDR3 was HTBI. TCRdb passed the multiplex PCR reads through MiXCR, listing each CDR3 protein once. Seen here are some 510,000 distinct CDR3 sequences, roughly 20% observed once, and the top ten hold around 27%. Sequencing was done on a sample of blood. The receptors were gathered from a man aged 18 to 30 with Graves' hyperthyroidism.

This clonotype was counted at least ten times. The V gene is TRBV12-3 or TRBV12-4, the J gene TRBJ1-1; the match to TRBD1 covers 7 bases. Trimming cost V 5 bases and J 3 bases; bases outside gene matches: 9. The CDR3 loop spans 15 amino acids. The CDR3 DNA reads as TGTGCCAGCAGTCCCTTGACAGGGCTTTACACTGAAGCTTTCTTT. Its protein product is CASSPLTGLYTEAFF.

The chain couples TRBV20-1 to TRBJ2-1, with 8 bases matching TRBD2. The CDR3 length is 18 residues. Germline V gives CDR1 DFQATT, CDR2 SNEGSKA (reference sequence). After removal of 4 bases from V and 1 base from J, the junction contained 15 bases not matched to a gene. The CDR3 region has the DNA TGCAGTGCTACCGTCAGGACGGGGGGGCTTGGGTCCTACAATGAGCAGTTCTTC. It specifies CSATVRTGGLGSYNEQFF.

This clonotype was observed many times. J is TRBJ1-2 and V is TRBV6-1; D is unclear. Trimming removed 2 bases from V and 4 bases from J, with 11 bases in between. The CDR3 sequence is 14 residues long. The germline gives CDR1 MNHNS, CDR2 SASEGT. CDR3 sequence reads: CASSESEVGYGYTF. The DNA of the CDR3 is TGTGCCAGCAGTGAATCGGAGGTTGGCTATGGCTACACCTTC.

The chain recombines TRBV2 with TRBJ1-5; D might be TRBD1 (5 bases). Germline V CDR1 and CDR2: SNHLY, FYNNEI. This CDR3 spans 13 amino acids. The V end was cut by 6 bases, the J end by 7 bases, with 13 bases between. The CDR3 loop is CASRPGVWQPQHF. In DNA form, the CDR3 reads TGTGCCAGCAGGCCGGGGGTTTGGCAGCCCCAGCATTTT.

Notes on this clonotype: Germline and junction disagree at one end, which may indicate a read error. V gene TRBV2 combines with J gene TRBJ2-2; D unclear. Germline loops: CDR1 SNHLY, CDR2 FYNNEI. The CDR3 has 15 amino acids. CDR3: CAGSEVKSYTGELFF. CDR3 nucleotides: TGTGCCGGCAGTGAAGTGAAATCTTACACCGGGGAGCTGTTTTTT.

The chain employs TRBV30 and TRBJ1-1; D is unresolved. Germline CDR1 reads GTSNPN; CDR2 reads SVGIG (reference sequence). The V end lost 2 bases, the J end lost 3 bases, and 7 bases lay between the germline ends. This CDR3 contains 12 residues. The CDR3 region is CAWSLRDTEAFF. For the CDR3, the DNA is TGTGCCTGGAGTCTAAGGGACACTGAAGCTTTCTTT.

This clonotype is a singleton in its sample. The rearrangement links TRBV30 to TRBJ2-7; D possibly corresponds to TRBD1 (6 bases). Germline lookup yields CDR1 GTSNPN and CDR2 SVGIG (reference sequence). The V and J ends lost 2 bases and 10 bases respectively, with 12 bases between them. This CDR3 is 11 amino acids long. The CDR3 coding sequence is TGTGCCTGGAGTTTACAGGGACCTCAGTACTTC. This translates into CAWSLQGPQYF.

There are a few counts of this clonotype. V and J are TRBV18 and TRBJ2-3; no clear D gene. CDR3 size: 11 residues. Germline values: CDR1 KGHSH, CDR2 LQKENI. Trimming pared 3 bases from V and 6 bases from J, leaving 4 bases between. Here the CDR3 reads CASSPTDTQYF. CDR3 DNA sequence: TGTGCCAGCTCACCTACCGATACGCAGTATTTT. The whole variable domain, filled in from reference TRBV18 and TRBJ2-3, reads NAGVMQNPRHLVRRRGQEARLRCSPMKGHSHVYWYRQLPEEGLKFMVYLQKENIIDESGMPKERFSAEFPKEGPSILRIQQVVRGDSAAYFCASSPTDTQYFGPGTRLTVL.

This rearrangement joins TRBV9 to TRBJ1-2, with a weak D call TRBD1 (5 bases). Trimming left V 0 bases short and J 5 bases short, with 8 bases between. The germline V gene encodes CDR1 SGDLS and CDR2 YYNGEE. The CDR3 sequence is 13 residues long. The CDR3 nucleotides are TGTGCCAGCAGCGTAGAATGGGGGTATGGCTACACCTTC. Translated: CASSVEWGYGYTF.